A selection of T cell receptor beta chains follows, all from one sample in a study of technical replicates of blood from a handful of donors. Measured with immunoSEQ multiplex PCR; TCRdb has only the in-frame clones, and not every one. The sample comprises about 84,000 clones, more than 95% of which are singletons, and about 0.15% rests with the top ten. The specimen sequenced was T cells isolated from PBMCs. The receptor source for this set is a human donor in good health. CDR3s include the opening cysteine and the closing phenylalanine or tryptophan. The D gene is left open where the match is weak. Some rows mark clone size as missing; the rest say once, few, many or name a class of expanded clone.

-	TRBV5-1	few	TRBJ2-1	CASHRSDYSSYNEQFF	TGCGCCAGCCATAGGAGCGATTATAGCTCCTACAATGAGCAGTTCTTC
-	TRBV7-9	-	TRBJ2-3	CASSSNRHPSTDTQYF	TGTGCCAGCAGTTCAAACCGACATCCTAGCACAGATACGCAGTATTTT
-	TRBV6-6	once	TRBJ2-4	CASSWGDIQYF	TGTGCCAGCAGCTGGGGGGACATTCAGTACTTC
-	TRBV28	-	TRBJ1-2	CASSQQGIDYGYTF	TGTGCCAGCAGTCAGCAGGGAATTGACTATGGCTACACCTTC
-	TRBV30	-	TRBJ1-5	CAWSRPGRIGQPQHF	TGTGCCTGGAGCCGACCAGGCCGGATAGGTCAGCCCCAGCATTTT
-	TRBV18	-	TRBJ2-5	CASSEQETQYF	TGTGCCAGCTCAGAGCAAGAGACCCAGTACTTC
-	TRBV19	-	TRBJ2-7	CASSIIGGAESYEQYF	TGTGCCAGTAGTATTATCGGGGGAGCGGAGTCCTACGAGCAGTACTTC
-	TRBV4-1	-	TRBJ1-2	CASSHPGDTNYGYTF	TGCGCCAGCAGCCACCCAGGGGATACTAACTATGGCTACACCTTC
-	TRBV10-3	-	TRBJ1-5	CAISALIGEGEQPQHF	TGTGCCATCAGTGCCCTTATTGGGGAGGGCGAGCAGCCCCAGCATTTT
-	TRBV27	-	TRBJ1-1	CASSHTDRRLDTEAFF	TGTGCCAGCAGTCACACAGACAGGCGTCTCGACACTGAAGCTTTCTTT
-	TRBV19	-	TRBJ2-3	CASSIEARGNTQYF	TGTGCCAGTAGTATAGAAGCCAGGGGTAATACGCAGTATTTT
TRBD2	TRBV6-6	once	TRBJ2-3	CASSPSGYGTDTQYF	TGTGCCAGCAGTCCTAGCGGGTACGGTACAGATACGCAGTATTTT
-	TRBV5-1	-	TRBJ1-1	CASSPQGDTEAFF	TGCGCCAGCAGTCCACAGGGAGACACTGAAGCTTTCTTT
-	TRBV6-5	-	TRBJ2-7	CASSYSLLNYYEQYF	TGTGCCAGCAGTTACTCGCTCCTGAACTACTACGAGCAGTACTTC
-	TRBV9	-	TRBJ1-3	CASSRTGLSGNTIYF	TGTGCCAGCAGCAGGACGGGACTCTCTGGAAACACCATATATTTT
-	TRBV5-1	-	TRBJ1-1	CASSEQGGDTEAFF	TGCGCCAGCAGCGAACAGGGTGGGGACACTGAAGCTTTCTTT
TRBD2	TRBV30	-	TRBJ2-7	CAWTLGNGGDEQYF	TGTGCCTGGACTTTGGGAAACGGGGGGGACGAGCAGTACTTC
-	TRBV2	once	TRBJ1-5	CASGAGTYSNQPQHF	TGTGCCAGCGGCGCAGGGACTTATAGCAATCAGCCCCAGCATTTT
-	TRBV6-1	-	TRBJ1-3	CASSEAVGADSGNTIYF	TGTGCCAGCAGTGAAGCGGTGGGGGCCGACTCTGGAAACACCATATATTTT
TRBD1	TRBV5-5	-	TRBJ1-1	CASSLDRGNTEAFF	TGTGCCAGCAGCTTGGACAGGGGGAACACTGAAGCTTTCTTT
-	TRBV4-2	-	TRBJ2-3	CASSQDNSDTQYF	TGTGCCAGCAGCCAAGATAATTCAGATACGCAGTATTTT
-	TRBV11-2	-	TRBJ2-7	CASSLRGPQSYYEQYF	TGTGCCAGCAGCTTAAGGGGCCCCCAATCCTACTACGAGCAGTACTTC
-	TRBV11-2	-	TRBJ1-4	CASSSSPGFGSNEKLFF	TGTGCCAGCAGCTCATCCCCAGGGTTTGGGTCTAATGAAAAACTGTTTTTT
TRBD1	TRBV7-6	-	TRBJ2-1	CASSYTGGLWDEQFF	TGTGCCAGCAGCTACACAGGGGGCCTTTGGGATGAGCAGTTCTTC
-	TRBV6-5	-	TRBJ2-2	CASSRFGGELFF	TGTGCCAGCAGTCGCTTCGGCGGGGAGCTGTTTTTT
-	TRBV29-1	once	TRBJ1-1	CSVEVGTSSGSTEAFF	TGCAGCGTTGAAGTGGGTACATCATCTGGGAGCACTGAAGCTTTCTTT
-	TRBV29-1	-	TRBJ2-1	CSVRHVRNEQFF	TGCAGCGTTCGTCACGTTAGAAATGAGCAGTTCTTC
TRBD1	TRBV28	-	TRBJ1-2	CASSPFEGAMGGYTF	TGTGCCAGCAGTCCGTTCGAGGGGGCAATGGGTGGCTACACCTTC
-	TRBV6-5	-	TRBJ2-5	CASSRTEQETQYF	TGTGCCAGCAGTCGGACAGAGCAAGAGACCCAGTACTTC
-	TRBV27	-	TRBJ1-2	CASSSPLQGWDGYTF	TGTGCCAGCAGCTCCCCGCTCCAGGGGTGGGATGGCTACACCTTC
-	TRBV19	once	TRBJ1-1	CASSIRSLPNTEAFF	TGTGCCAGTAGTATTAGATCACTCCCGAACACTGAAGCTTTCTTT
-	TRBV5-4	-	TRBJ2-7	CASSSSQGSSSYEQYF	TGTGCCAGCAGCTCCTCACAGGGAAGCAGCTCCTACGAGCAGTACTTC
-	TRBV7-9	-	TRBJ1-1	CASSLDLNTEAFF	TGTGCCAGCAGCTTAGACTTGAACACTGAAGCTTTCTTT
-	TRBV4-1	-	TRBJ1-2	CASSQDSTGSHYGYTF	TGCGCCAGCAGCCAAGATTCCACGGGGTCCCACTATGGCTACACCTTC
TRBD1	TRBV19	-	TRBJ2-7	CASSAGTGAYEQYF	TGTGCCAGTAGCGCCGGGACAGGGGCCTACGAGCAGTACTTC
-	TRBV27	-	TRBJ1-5	CASRPGLNNQPQHF	TGTGCCAGCAGGCCGGGACTGAATAATCAGCCCCAGCATTTT
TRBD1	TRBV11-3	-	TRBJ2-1	CASSHQDRVNEQFF	TGTGCCAGCAGCCACCAGGACAGGGTGAATGAGCAGTTCTTC
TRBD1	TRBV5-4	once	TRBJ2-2	CASSYTGGGDTGELFF	TGTGCCAGCAGCTACACAGGGGGCGGGGACACCGGGGAGCTGTTTTTT
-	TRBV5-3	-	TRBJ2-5	CARSLVLRQGQRETQYF	TGTGCCAGAAGTCTTGTGCTGCGGCAGGGACAACGGGAGACCCAGTACTTC
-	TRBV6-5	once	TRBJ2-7	CASSQGTPVGYEQYF	TGTGCCAGCAGTCAAGGGACTCCGGTCGGGTACGAGCAGTACTTC
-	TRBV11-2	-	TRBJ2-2	CASSQAGVGGELFF	TGTGCCAGCAGCCAGGCGGGCGTCGGGGGGGAGCTGTTTTTT
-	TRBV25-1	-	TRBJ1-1	CASSGPKQGNTEAFF	TGTGCCAGCAGTGGACCGAAACAGGGGAACACTGAAGCTTTCTTT
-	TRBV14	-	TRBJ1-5	CASSQRIGEPQHF	TGTGCCAGCAGCCAAAGAATCGGAGAGCCCCAGCATTTT
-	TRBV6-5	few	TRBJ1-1	CATTKNTEAFF	TGTGCCACGACAAAGAACACTGAAGCTTTCTTT
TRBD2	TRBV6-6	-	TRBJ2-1	CASSYSIGGGFF	TGTGCCAGCAGTTACTCGATCGGGGGGGGGTTCTTC